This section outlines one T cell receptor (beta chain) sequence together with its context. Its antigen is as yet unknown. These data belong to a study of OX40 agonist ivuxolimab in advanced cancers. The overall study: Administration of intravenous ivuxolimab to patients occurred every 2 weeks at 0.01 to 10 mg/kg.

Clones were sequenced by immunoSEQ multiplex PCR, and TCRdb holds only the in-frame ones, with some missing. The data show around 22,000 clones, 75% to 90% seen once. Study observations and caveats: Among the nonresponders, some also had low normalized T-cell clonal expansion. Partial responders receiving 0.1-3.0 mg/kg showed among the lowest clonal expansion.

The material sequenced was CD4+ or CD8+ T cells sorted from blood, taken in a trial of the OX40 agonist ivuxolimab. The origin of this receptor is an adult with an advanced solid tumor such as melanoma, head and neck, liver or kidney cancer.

CDR3 DNA: TGTGCCAGTAGTCTCGGGACGGGACTTAGCTACGAGCAGTACTTC. Translated: CASSLGTGLSYEQYF. The gene calls are TRBV19 and TRBJ2-7; weak D call: TRBD2 (6 bases). Between the trimmed V and J ends, which lost 5 bases and 3 bases, there was a span of 17 bases. CDR1 and CDR2 from the germline V gene are LNHDA and SQIVND (reference sequence). CDR3 size: 15 residues.